Listed below are T cell receptor beta chains from one sample, sequenced in a study of CD8 T cells in ankylosing spondylitis. MiXCR was run by TCRdb on the 5' RACE reads, yielding one entry per CDR3 protein. The sample carries about 130,000 distinct CDR3 sequences, about 7% recorded once. Sequencing used blood, either unsorted or a sorted T cell fraction (not recorded which). The receptor set was obtained from a female donor with ankylosing spondylitis or in good health (not recorded which). Each CDR3 is given with its conserved first and last residue. Fields, in order: D gene, clone size, J gene, V gene, CDR3 DNA, CDR3 protein. D genes are given only for firm matches. Expanded clones are given a class, and other clones once, few, many or no size at all.

TRBD1	.	TRBJ2-7	TRBV24-1	TGTGCCATCAGTGATTTGCAAAGCAGGGGGCTCAACGAGCGGTACTTC	CAISDLQSRGLNERYF
.	many	TRBJ1-6	TRBV20-1	TGCAGTGCTAGAGGAGCGAGCTCCTATAATTCACCCCTCCACTTT	CSARGASSYNSPLHF
TRBD1	many	TRBJ1-1	TRBV20-1	TGCAGTGGAAAACAGGGGGCTGGAACTGAAGCTTTCTTT	CSGKQGAGTEAFF
.	few	TRBJ1-1	TRBV7-2	TGTGCCAGCAGCTTAGCGGGGACAAGGGCGAACACTGAAGCTTTCTTT	CASSLAGTRANTEAFF
.	many	TRBJ1-4	TRBV7-8	TGTGCCAGCAGCGCCTTTACGGATGAAAAACTGTTTTTT	CASSAFTDEKLFF
.	many	TRBJ1-1	TRBV5-1	TGCGCCAGCAGCACCGACAGAGATGAAGCTTTCTTT	CASSTDRDEAFF
TRBD1	.	TRBJ2-1	TRBV5-6	TGTGCCAGCAGCCCCGGGACAGGGTTATACAATGAGCAGTTCTTC	CASSPGTGLYNEQFF
.	many	TRBJ2-4	TRBV12-3/TRBV12-4	TGTGCCAGCAGATACGACAGACTAGCCAAAAACATTCAGTACTTC	CASRYDRLAKNIQYF
.	few	TRBJ1-2	TRBV28	TGTGCCAGCAGTTTGATTAATTTCTATGGCTACACCTTC	CASSLINFYGYTF
.	many	TRBJ2-5	TRBV7-2	TGTGCCAGCAGCTTCGGGCAGGGGTTTTCAGAGACCCAGTACTTC	CASSFGQGFSETQYF
TRBD1	many	TRBJ1-1	TRBV12-3/TRBV12-4	TGTGCCAGCAGTTTCAGGGGGAGGGCAACTGAAGCTTTCTTT	CASSFRGRATEAFF
TRBD1	few	TRBJ1-2	TRBV12-3/TRBV12-4	TGTGCCAGCAGGAGACAGGGGGCCGGCTATGGCTACACCTTC	CASRRQGAGYGYTF
TRBD1	.	TRBJ1-1	TRBV7-9	TGTGCCAGCAGCCCACCTACAGGGGCCGCTGAAGCTTTCTTT	CASSPPTGAAEAFF
TRBD1	.	TRBJ1-5	TRBV3-1	TGTGCCAGCAGCCAAGCAGGGGGTAGTCAGCCCCAGCATTTT	CASSQAGGSQPQHF
.	many	TRBJ2-7	TRBV7-9	TGTGCCAGCAGCCCCGAAGGCGCAGCGGCCGAGCAGTACTTC	CASSPEGAAAEQYF
.	few	TRBJ2-7	TRBV7-9	TGTGCCAGCAGCTTTTCGAAGGAGTCCCCGGTGTACGAGCAGTACTTC	CASSFSKESPVYEQYF
TRBD1	many	TRBJ1-6	TRBV27	TGTGCCAGCAGTTTAGGGGCAGGGGGTGGAAATTCACCCCTCCACTTT	CASSLGAGGGNSPLHF
.	many	TRBJ1-5	TRBV6-2/TRBV6-3	TGTGCCAGCACTTCCCGGGGGACGGGCAATCAGCCCCAGCATTTT	CASTSRGTGNQPQHF
TRBD1	few	TRBJ1-1	TRBV18	TGTGCCAGCTCACCACGGCCGTCGAACAGGGGGCATGATGAAGCTTTCTTT	CASSPRPSNRGHDEAFF
.	many	TRBJ1-2	TRBV15	TGTGCCACCAGCAGAGGGACAGTCTATGGCTACACCTTC	CATSRGTVYGYTF
.	many	TRBJ1-4	TRBV9	TGTGCCAGCAGCGTAGGGGGCTACGGTGAAAAACTGTTTTTT	CASSVGGYGEKLFF
.	many	TRBJ2-5	TRBV20-1	TGCAGTGCTAGCCAGATCCGGGGGGAGACCCAGTACTTC	CSASQIRGETQYF
.	many	TRBJ2-7	TRBV7-9	TGTGCCAGCAGCTCCACGGGGACCTACGAGCAGTACTTC	CASSSTGTYEQYF
.	many	TRBJ1-5	TRBV6-5	TGTGCCAGCAGTTACTTAGGAGGCAATCAGCCCCAGCATTTT	CASSYLGGNQPQHF
.	many	TRBJ1-3	TRBV20-1	TGCAGTGCTAGACTTGGGGAAGGGGCAGGAAACACCATATATTTT	CSARLGEGAGNTIYF
TRBD1	many	TRBJ1-1	TRBV20-1	TGCAGTGCTATGGGGATGGACAGGCAGAACACTGAAGCTTTCTTT	CSAMGMDRQNTEAFF
.	many	TRBJ2-2	TRBV7-2	TGTGCCAGCAGCCGTACCCATCTGAACACCGGGGAGCTGTTTTTT	CASSRTHLNTGELFF
.	.	TRBJ1-1	TRBV12-3/TRBV12-4	TGCGCCAGCAGCTACTGGATCGGGGCAGAGAACAATGAAGCTTTCTTT	CASSYWIGAENNEAFF
TRBD2	.	TRBJ2-1	TRBV28	TGTGCCAGCAGTTTAATTGCTAGCGGGGGGCTCAAGTACAATGAGCAGTTCTTC	CASSLIASGGLKYNEQFF
.	few	TRBJ1-5	TRBV3-1	TGTGCCAGCAGCCATGGGGGGGCAGGTCAGCCCCAGCATTTT	CASSHGGAGQPQHF
TRBD2	many	TRBJ2-1	TRBV4-1	TGCGCCAGCAGCCAAGTTAAGACTAGCGGGGGCCATGAGCAGTTCTTC	CASSQVKTSGGHEQFF
TRBD1	many	TRBJ2-1	TRBV4-1	TGCGCCAGCAGCCACGGACAGGGAGGAGGCAATGAGCAGTTCTTC	CASSHGQGGGNEQFF
.	many	TRBJ1-5	TRBV4-2	TGTGCCAGCAGCCAAGGCCAGTCCTATCAGCCCCAGCATTTT	CASSQGQSYQPQHF
.	few	TRBJ2-5	TRBV28	TGTGCCAGCACGCCCACCTCTGCTAGGAGTGAGACCCAGTACTTC	CASTPTSARSETQYF
TRBD1	many	TRBJ1-2	TRBV5-1	TGCGCCAGCAGCTTGGCGGGACAGGTGAACTATGGCTACACCTTC	CASSLAGQVNYGYTF
.	many	TRBJ2-3	TRBV7-8	TGTGCCAGCAGCTTAGGGTTTCTAGATGATACGCAGTATTTT	CASSLGFLDDTQYF
.	many	TRBJ2-2	TRBV12-3/TRBV12-4	TGTGCCAGCAGTGATCCTCTATGGGAGGTCTCCGGGGAGCTGTTTTTT	CASSDPLWEVSGELFF
TRBD1	many	TRBJ2-7	TRBV7-9	TGTGCCAGCAACGTTACAGGGGGCAACCCTTCCTACGAGCAGTACTTC	CASNVTGGNPSYEQYF
TRBD1	many	TRBJ2-1	TRBV5-1	TGCGCCAGCAGCTCCACAGGGGACGGTGGGCAGTTCTTC	CASSSTGDGGQFF
.	many	TRBJ2-1	TRBV29-1	TGCAGCCTTGAGGGGGGCTCCTACAATGAGCAGTTCTTC	CSLEGGSYNEQFF
.	many	TRBJ1-2	TRBV12-3/TRBV12-4	TGTGCCAGCAGCAACCCCGCAATACAGGGTCACTATGGCTACACCTTC	CASSNPAIQGHYGYTF
.	many	TRBJ1-2	TRBV3-1	TGTGCCAGCAGCCAAGAATTCCCCCCTCACCTTTCCTACTATGGCTACACCTTC	CASSQEFPPHLSYYGYTF
.	many	TRBJ1-4	TRBV4-2	TGTGCCAGCAGCCAAGACTCATTTACCGCACAGGGAACAGCAACTAATGAAAAACTGTTTTTT	CASSQDSFTAQGTATNEKLFF
.	many	TRBJ2-1	TRBV7-9	TGTGCCAGCAGCTTAAAAGGGGATGAGCAGTTCTTC	CASSLKGDEQFF
TRBD1	few	TRBJ2-3	TRBV3-1	TGTGCCACCAGCCAAGAGCATCCGGGACAGGGGTTCACAGATACGCAGTATTTT	CATSQEHPGQGFTDTQYF
TRBD2	.	TRBJ2-1	TRBV4-2	TGTGCCAGCAGCCAAGCGGGGGGGCAGAAGAATGAGCAGTTCTTC	CASSQAGGQKNEQFF
.	many	TRBJ2-7	TRBV20-1	TGCAGTGCTCTCTCAAACAGGGTGAATTCCTACGAGCAGTACTTC	CSALSNRVNSYEQYF
.	.	TRBJ2-3	TRBV29-1	TGCAGCGTCCGGACAGACTTAGATACGCAGTATTTT	CSVRTDLDTQYF
.	few	TRBJ1-2	TRBV4-1	TGCGCCAGCAGCCAAGTAGGCCATGGCTACACCTTC	CASSQVGHGYTF
.	many	TRBJ2-1	TRBV2	TGTGCCAGCAGTCCAGTGGATGAGCAGTTCTTC	CASSPVDEQFF
.	many	TRBJ1-1	TRBV3-1	TGTGCCAGCAACGAACAGGGAGGCACTGAAGCTTTCTTT	CASNEQGGTEAFF
TRBD1	many	TRBJ1-1	TRBV30	TGTGCCTGGTACAGGGGGCGGGTGAACACTGAAGCTTTCTTT	CAWYRGRVNTEAFF
.	many	TRBJ2-5	TRBV4-3	TGCGCCAGCAGCCAAGATCTTGGCCAGATCCAGTACTTC	CASSQDLGQIQYF
.	many	TRBJ2-3	TRBV12-3/TRBV12-4	TGTGCCAGCAGTTTAGGGACACCCCCAGATACGCAGTATTTT	CASSLGTPPDTQYF
TRBD1	many	TRBJ2-7	TRBV5-1	TGCGCCAGTAGACCGGGACAGATATCCTACGAGCAGTACTTC	CASRPGQISYEQYF
.	many	TRBJ2-3	TRBV7-9	TGTGCCAGCAGCCCCCTTTGGGGCCCTAGCACAGATACGCAGTATTTT	CASSPLWGPSTDTQYF
.	few	TRBJ2-5	TRBV5-5	TGTGCCAGCAGCCCCTCCCTCCACCAAGAGACCCAGTACTTC	CASSPSLHQETQYF